The 17 T cell receptor beta chains listed next were all sequenced from one sample in a study of T cell responses to AZD1222 COVID-19 vaccine. Data came from immunoSEQ multiplex PCR; TCRdb stores just in-frame clones and leaves some out. The sample holds 150,000 or so clones, roughly 88% seen once. The source was peripheral blood, collected 28 days after the second AZD1222 dose. Every receptor here comes from an adult who received the AZD1222 COVID-19 vaccine.

The chain recombines TRBV6-1 with TRBJ1-5; no clear D gene. Trimming cost V 11 bases and J 2 bases, with 16 bases left between them. The CDR3 has 14 amino acids. CDR1 MNHNS and CDR2 SASEGT come from the germline V gene. The CDR3 region is CASLGGIGNQPQHF. CDR3 nucleotide sequence: TGTGCCTCTCTAGGCGGTATTGGCAATCAGCCCCAGCATTTT.

The gene calls are TRBV21-1 and TRBJ1-1; TRBD1 was called by the table and not checked on the DNA. TRBV21-1 is deemed a pseudogene. The CDR3 spans 18 residues. The CDR3: CASSLPMTQPQGNTEAFF. CDR3 sequence (DNA): TGTGCCAGCAGCTTACCGATGACACAACCCCAGGGAAACACTGAAGCTTTCTTT.

This chain connects TRBV19 to TRBJ2-5, with 8 bases that match TRBD2. With V trimmed by 5 bases and J by 2 bases, 4 bases remained unmatched. Germline CDR1 and CDR2: LNHDA and SQIVND (reference sequence). The length of the CDR3 is 14 residues. The CDR3 DNA follows: TGTGCCAGTAGTCATAAGCGGGGGCAAGAGACCCAGTACTTC. Its translation: CASSHKRGQETQYF.

The chain employs TRBV6-1 and TRBJ2-1; a weak D match, TRBD2 (6 bases). Germline assignment: CDR1 MNHNS and CDR2 SASEGT. V shed 6 bases and J shed 4 bases, with 25 bases lying between them. The length of the CDR3 is 18 residues. The CDR3 coding sequence is TGTGCCAGCAGCGAACCCGGAGGGAGATCCGAGGGATACAATGAGCAGTTCTTC. Encoded protein: CASSEPGGRSEGYNEQFF.

The V and J genes are TRBV5-6 and TRBJ2-3; possible D gene TRBD2, 5 bases. Germline loops: CDR1 SGHDT, CDR2 YYEEEE. The CDR3 is 15 amino acids. V was cut by 4 bases and J by 5 bases, with 17 bases left in between. CDR3 protein: CASSGPGSLVDTQYF. The CDR3 coding sequence is TGTGCCAGCAGCGGCCCCGGGTCACTAGTAGATACGCAGTATTTT.

The rearrangement joins TRBV27 to TRBJ2-4, with D tentatively TRBD1 or TRBD2 (5 bases each). CDR1 is MNHEY and CDR2 is SMNVEV in the germline V gene (reference sequence). Trimming removed 4 bases from V and 1 base from J, with 17 bases in between. CDR3 length: 17 residues. CDR3 sequence (DNA): TGTGCCAGCAGTTGGGCTCCGGGACCAGTGGCCAAAAACATTCAGTACTTC. Amino acid sequence: CASSWAPGPVAKNIQYF.

The genes are TRBV4-3 and TRBJ1-2; 9 bases fit TRBD1. There are 18 residues in the CDR3. Looked up from germline, CDR1 is LGHNA and CDR2 is YSLEER. Trimming cost V 0 bases and J 1 base; bases outside gene matches: 9. CDR3 region: CASSQDLGQGTFNYGYTF. Here the CDR3 DNA reads TGCGCCAGCAGCCAAGATCTAGGACAGGGGACATTTAACTATGGCTACACCTTC.

The chain couples TRBV18 to TRBJ1-1; D may be TRBD1 (6 bases). V lost 4 bases, J lost 1 base, and 10 bases lay in between. From germline, CDR1 is KGHSH and CDR2 LQKENI. The CDR3 has 14 amino acids. The CDR3 loop is CASSRTGTNTEAFF. DNA of the CDR3: TGTGCCAGCTCACGAACAGGGACGAACACTGAAGCTTTCTTT.

The chain employs TRBV27 and TRBJ2-2, with D tentatively TRBD2 (6 bases). The CDR3 has 15 amino acids. Trimming cost V 7 bases and J 2 bases, with 14 bases left between them. Germline CDR1 is MNHEY and CDR2 is SMNVEV (reference sequence). The CDR3 coding sequence is TGTGCCAGCAAAACCGGGACTCATAACACCGGGGAGCTGTTTTTT. Translating gives CASKTGTHNTGELFF.

The chain employs TRBV11-3 and TRBJ2-1; D might be TRBD1 (5 bases). The CDR3 consists of 13 residues. Trimming cost V 5 bases and J 6 bases, with 11 bases left between them. In germline, CDR1 is SGHNT, CDR2 YENEEA. CDR3 nucleotide sequence: TGTGCCAGCAGCCCAGGGCCGACCAATGAGCAGTTCTTC. Protein product: CASSPGPTNEQFF.

The chain joins TRBV18 to TRBJ2-7, with 9 bases that match TRBD1. V shed 4 bases and J 4 bases; nucleotides not matched to a gene: 2. The CDR3 is 13 residues long. Germline CDR1 reads KGHSH; CDR2 reads LQKENI. CDR3 sequence (DNA): TGTGCCAGCTCACGGGACAGGGCGTACGAGCAGTACTTC. It yields the protein CASSRDRAYEQYF.

This clone was recorded a few times. The V gene is TRBV4-2, the J gene TRBJ1-3; a weak D match, TRBD1 (5 bases). This CDR3 spans 19 amino acids. The V gene's germline CDR1 is LGHNA and CDR2 YNFKEQ. With 5 bases removed from V and 0 bases from J, the gap between germline ends came to 23 bases. CDR3 amino acids: CASSSDGWDSASSGNTIYF. In DNA, the CDR3 is TGTGCCAGCAGCTCAGACGGTTGGGACTCGGCGAGCTCTGGAAACACCATATATTTT.

The chain recombines TRBV7-2 with TRBJ1-1; no clear D gene. The V end lost 2 bases, the J end lost 6 bases, and 10 bases lay between the germline ends. The CDR3 loop spans 13 amino acids. Germline lookup yields CDR1 SGHTA and CDR2 FQGNSA. CDR3 region: CASSLFFGPEAFF. CDR3 nucleotide sequence: TGTGCCAGCAGCTTATTTTTTGGGCCTGAAGCTTTCTTT.

This clone has just one count. The chain links TRBV28 to TRBJ1-2, with D perhaps matching TRBD1 (5 bases). Germline V gene data show CDR1 as MDHEN and CDR2 as SYDVKM. CDR3 size: 13 residues. V was cut by 6 bases and J by 4 bases, with 12 bases left in between. CDR3 residues: CASSSGELYGYTF. CDR3 coding DNA: TGTGCCAGCAGCTCGGGGGAGCTCTATGGCTACACCTTC.

This clone was recorded a few times. The chain combines TRBV5-8 with TRBJ2-3; 14 bases agree with TRBD2. V lost 4 bases and J lost 13; bases outside the gene matches: 11. The CDR3 runs 15 residues. Germline V gives CDR1 SGHTS, CDR2 YDEGEE. The CDR3 bases are TGTGCCAGCAGCCCGGGACTAGCGGGAGTTCTAAGCAAGTATTTT. As protein: CASSPGLAGVLSKYF.

The chain employs TRBV7-2 and TRBJ2-7, with 10 bases matching TRBD2. Germline CDR1 SGHTA, CDR2 FQGNSA. With 7 bases clipped from V and 0 bases from J, the junction kept 3 bases outside the gene matches. The length of the CDR3 is 14 residues. Written as DNA, the CDR3 is TGTGCCAGCAAACTAGCGGGGAGCTCCTACGAGCAGTACTTC. Translating gives CASKLAGSSYEQYF.

The V and J genes are TRBV5-1 and TRBJ2-7, with D maybe TRBD1 (6 bases). The CDR3 has 15 amino acids. Trimming took off 0 bases at V and 4 bases at J, with 14 bases between the two ends. Germline CDR1 reads SGHRS; CDR2 reads YFSETQ. CDR3 DNA: TGCGCCAGCAGCTTGGCCCCGGACAGATTATACGAGCAGTACTTC. Translated: CASSLAPDRLYEQYF.